The subject of this entry is one TCR beta chain. No antigen is known for it. Within one base of it there is no much larger clone, and no base qualities were kept. The sample comes from a study of shared clonotypes between healthy human individuals (dated by TCRdb to 2018 to 2020). Some background on the complete study: The cohort comprised a couple of women and a few men aged 18 to 49 years. Each donor's leukapheresis produced roughly between about 0.8 and 10 billion PBMCs. To estimate repertoire size and how much clonotypes are shared between individuals, the study performed deep sequencing of blood TCR repertoires from about five healthy adults. To increase sequencing depth and limit assay-specific biases, different laboratories used diverse techniques to prepare libraries and sequence TCR repertoires. For each donor, three plates each were used for CD4 naive and CD4 memory, two plates were used for CD8 naive, and one plate was used for CD8 memory.

Using the deep immunoSEQ assay, multiplex PCR amplified TCR CDR3 regions from genomic DNA. For each cell subset, the extracted genomic DNA was distributed evenly across all wells of several immunoSEQ 96-well plates, and each plate served as one replicate. For sorted subsets, approximately 210 ng of genomic DNA, equivalent to tens of thousands of T cell genomes, went into each replicate PCR. The purified libraries were quantified using a Qubit 3.0 fluorometer, sized with a Bioanalyzer 2100, and then quantified again using the KAPA Library Quantification kit. Each immunoSEQ 96-well plate was sequenced on its own single-read 150-cycle Illumina NextSeq 550 flow cell. The paper's data handling went like this. Because only junctional sequences without quality scores were contained in the immunoSEQ output, filtering matching that applied to full-length reads could not be performed. Sequences were annotated with PyIR, a Python wrapper for IgBLAST v1.9, and V/J genes and CDR3 were assigned using IMGT germline references. Any read was removed if the V/J assignment was weak (E-value above 1e-6), the CDR3 was missing, or the read contained stop codons, out-of-frame junctions, or ambiguous translated residues. V3J clonotypes were defined as sequences sharing an identical inferred V gene, J gene, and CDR3 amino acid sequence. Percentage overlap between repertoires was computed as shared unique clonotypes divided by the size of the smaller repertoire. Repertoire richness was assessed with RTK rarefaction, the Chao1 estimator, and Recon v2.1 estimates of unobserved clonotypes. Generation probabilities were computed with OLGA for all TCRbeta clonotypes obtained by the gDNA method from several donors. This immuneACCESS table, as held by TCRdb, lists in-frame sequences with V and J called but not all clones. Of the missing ones, under half trace to an unresolved V gene in checked studies; the others have no known cause. Clonal size and the V and J genes are those of that table, whereas D and trimming came from the DNA. The sample contains a few hundred thousand clones, around 79% of them found a single time. The top ten clonotypes cover about 10% of the sample.

Healthy HIV-negative adults with no recently reported acute infections or vaccinations were included as donors. All donors were Caucasian adults living in Nashville, Tennessee, USA. CD4+ T cells were enriched by magnetic negative selection; naive cells were then positively selected on CD45RA, and the negative fraction formed the memory subset. After blood collection by leukapheresis, PBMCs were isolated using Ficoll-Histopaque density gradient centrifugation and then cryopreserved in the vapor phase of liquid nitrogen. Analytical flow cytometry was used to check the purity and quantity of every magnetically sorted T cell population. Genomic DNA was isolated from every sorted fraction and measured by UV absorbance on a Nanodrop 2000c. The investigation overall reported the following: Across a handful of donors, approximately 4.9% of naive CD4, 3% to 3.5% of naive CD8, approximately 2.5% of memory CD4, and over 0.35% of memory CD8 clonotypes were shared. Pairwise subsampling indicated that sequencing depth was expected to affect the degree of clonotype sharing among donors. Incomplete sequencing was indicated by rarefaction of sorted-subset datasets, despite the large sequencing depth. Compared with non-shared clonotypes, the clonotypes found in all four sorted-subset donors had higher generation probabilities. Naive subsets generally had larger estimated clonotype richness than memory subsets did. Only blood was sampled, and tissue TCR repertoires likely differ from those in blood. The small number of donors limited the genetic and exposure-history diversity represented.

Its CDR3 holds 13 amino acids, cysteine through phenylalanine. CDR3 DNA only is kept here, 39 bases in frame from base 1. Cut back by 1 base and 3 bases, the V and J ends lie 5 bases apart. The germline V gene (reference sequence) gives CDR1 as SGHKS and CDR2 as YYEKEE. The V gene is TRBV5-5 and the J gene is TRBJ1-5; a confident D gene designation cannot be given. Sequenced: memory CD4+ T cells sorted from blood. Sample cell subset or site, as interpreted from the label and publication: CD45RA-negative fraction. The origin of this receptor is a man aged 30 to 39 in good health. The base sequence is TGTGCCAGCAGCTTGACAGTCAATCAGCCCCAGCATTTT. Translated, this gives CASSLTVNQPQHF.